This T cell receptor beta chain is drawn from a study of CD8 T cells in ankylosing spondylitis. Broader study findings: Significant enrichment of disease-linked clones was reported in matched ankylosing spondylitis synovial fluid. CD8+ disease-linked clones were present at relatively low frequencies in blood.

Quantitative 5'-RACE with molecular barcodes was used to make the TCR beta libraries. TCRdb analysed the 5' RACE reads with MiXCR anew, one entry per CDR3 protein. Among some 130,000 distinct CDR3 sequences listed, 12% to 15% were seen once. A word on this clonotype: The antigen is unknown.

CDR1 and CDR2 (germline): MNHEY, SVGAGI. The CDR3 spans 15 residues. Trimming at V came to 2 bases and at J to 1 base, leaving 3 bases not matched to a gene. Sequences were obtained from blood, either unsorted or a sorted T cell fraction (not recorded which). This receptor was taken from a female donor with ankylosing spondylitis or in good health (not recorded which). The rearrangement uses TRBV6-5 and TRBJ2-5; 8 nucleotides match TRBD2. This chain's CDR3 is CASSYPGTSQETQYF. The CDR3 bases are TGTGCCAGCAGTTACCCAGGGACTAGCCAAGAGACCCAGTACTTC.